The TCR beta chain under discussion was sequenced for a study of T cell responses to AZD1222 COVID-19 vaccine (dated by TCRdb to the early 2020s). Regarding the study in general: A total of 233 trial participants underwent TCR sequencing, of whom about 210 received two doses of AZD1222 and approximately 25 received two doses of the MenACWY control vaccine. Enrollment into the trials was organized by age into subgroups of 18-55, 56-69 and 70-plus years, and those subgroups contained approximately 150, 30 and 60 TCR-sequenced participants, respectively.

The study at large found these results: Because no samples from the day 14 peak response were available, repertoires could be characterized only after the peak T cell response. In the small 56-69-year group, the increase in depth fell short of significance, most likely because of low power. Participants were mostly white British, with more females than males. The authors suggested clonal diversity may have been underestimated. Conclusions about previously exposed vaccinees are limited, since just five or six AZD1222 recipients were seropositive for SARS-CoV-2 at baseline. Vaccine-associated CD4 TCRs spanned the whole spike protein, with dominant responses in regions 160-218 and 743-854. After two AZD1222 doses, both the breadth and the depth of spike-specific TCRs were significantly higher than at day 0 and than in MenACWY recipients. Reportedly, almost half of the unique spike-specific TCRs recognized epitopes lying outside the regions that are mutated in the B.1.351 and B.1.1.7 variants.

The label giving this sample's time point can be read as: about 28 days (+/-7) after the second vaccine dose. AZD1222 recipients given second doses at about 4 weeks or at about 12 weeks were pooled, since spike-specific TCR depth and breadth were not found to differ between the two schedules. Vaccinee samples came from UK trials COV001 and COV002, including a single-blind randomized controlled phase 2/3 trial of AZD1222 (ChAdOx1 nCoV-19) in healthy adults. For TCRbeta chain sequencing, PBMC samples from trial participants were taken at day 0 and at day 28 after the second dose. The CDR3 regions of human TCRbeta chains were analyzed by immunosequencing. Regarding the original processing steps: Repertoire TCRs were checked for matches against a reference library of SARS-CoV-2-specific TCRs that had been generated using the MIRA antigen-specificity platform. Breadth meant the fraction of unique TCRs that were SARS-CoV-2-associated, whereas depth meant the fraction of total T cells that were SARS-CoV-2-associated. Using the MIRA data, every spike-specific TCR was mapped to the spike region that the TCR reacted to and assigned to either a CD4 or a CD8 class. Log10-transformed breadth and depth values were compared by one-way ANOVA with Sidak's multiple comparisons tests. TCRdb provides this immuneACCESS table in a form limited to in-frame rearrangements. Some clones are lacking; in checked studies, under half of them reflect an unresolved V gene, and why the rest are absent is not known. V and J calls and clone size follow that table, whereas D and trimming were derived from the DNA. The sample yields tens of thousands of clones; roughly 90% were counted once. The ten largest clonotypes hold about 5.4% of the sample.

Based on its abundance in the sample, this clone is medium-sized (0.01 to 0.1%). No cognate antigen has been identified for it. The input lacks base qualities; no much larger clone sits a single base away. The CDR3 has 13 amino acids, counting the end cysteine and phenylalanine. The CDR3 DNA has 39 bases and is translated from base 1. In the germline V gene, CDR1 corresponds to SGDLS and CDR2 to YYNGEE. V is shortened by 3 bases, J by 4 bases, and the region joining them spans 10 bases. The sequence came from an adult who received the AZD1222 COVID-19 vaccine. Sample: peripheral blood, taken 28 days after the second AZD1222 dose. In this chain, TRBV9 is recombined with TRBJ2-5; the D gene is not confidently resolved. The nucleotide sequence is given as TGTGCCAGCAGCGCCCAGTGGCCAGAGACCCAGTACTTC. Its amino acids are CASSAQWPETQYF.